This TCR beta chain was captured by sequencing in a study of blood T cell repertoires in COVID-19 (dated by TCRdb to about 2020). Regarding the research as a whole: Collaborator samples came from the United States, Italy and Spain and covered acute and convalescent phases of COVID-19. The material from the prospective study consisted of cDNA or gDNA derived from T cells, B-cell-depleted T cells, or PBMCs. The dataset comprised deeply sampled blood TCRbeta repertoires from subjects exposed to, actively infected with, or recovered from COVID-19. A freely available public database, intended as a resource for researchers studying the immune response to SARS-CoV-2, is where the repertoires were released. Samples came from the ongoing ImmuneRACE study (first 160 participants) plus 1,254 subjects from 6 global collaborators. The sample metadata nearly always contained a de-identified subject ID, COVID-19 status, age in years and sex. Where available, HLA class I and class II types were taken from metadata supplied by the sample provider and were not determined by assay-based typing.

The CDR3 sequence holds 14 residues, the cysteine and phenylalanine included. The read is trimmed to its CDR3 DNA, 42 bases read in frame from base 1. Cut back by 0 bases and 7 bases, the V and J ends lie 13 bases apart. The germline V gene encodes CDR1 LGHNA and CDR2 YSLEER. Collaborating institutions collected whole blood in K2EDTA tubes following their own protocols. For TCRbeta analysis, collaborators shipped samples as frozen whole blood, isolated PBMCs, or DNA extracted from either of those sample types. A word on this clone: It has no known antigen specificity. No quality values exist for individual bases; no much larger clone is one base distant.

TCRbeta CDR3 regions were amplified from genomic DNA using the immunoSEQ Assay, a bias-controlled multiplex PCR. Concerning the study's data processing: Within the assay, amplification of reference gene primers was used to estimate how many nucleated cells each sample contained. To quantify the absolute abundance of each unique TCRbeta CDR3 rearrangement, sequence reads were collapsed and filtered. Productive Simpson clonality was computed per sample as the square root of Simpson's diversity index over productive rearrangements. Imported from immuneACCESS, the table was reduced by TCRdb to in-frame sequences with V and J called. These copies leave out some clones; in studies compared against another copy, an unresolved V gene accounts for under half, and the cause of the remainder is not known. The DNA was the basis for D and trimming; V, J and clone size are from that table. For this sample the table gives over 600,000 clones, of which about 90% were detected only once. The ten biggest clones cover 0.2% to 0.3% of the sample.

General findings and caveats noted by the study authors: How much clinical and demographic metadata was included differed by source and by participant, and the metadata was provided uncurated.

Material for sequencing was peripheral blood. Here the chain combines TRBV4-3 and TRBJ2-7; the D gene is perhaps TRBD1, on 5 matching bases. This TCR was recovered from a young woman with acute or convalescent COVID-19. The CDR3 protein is CASSQDPQGWEQYF. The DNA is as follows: TGCGCCAGCAGCCAAGATCCCCAGGGATGGGAGCAGTACTTC.